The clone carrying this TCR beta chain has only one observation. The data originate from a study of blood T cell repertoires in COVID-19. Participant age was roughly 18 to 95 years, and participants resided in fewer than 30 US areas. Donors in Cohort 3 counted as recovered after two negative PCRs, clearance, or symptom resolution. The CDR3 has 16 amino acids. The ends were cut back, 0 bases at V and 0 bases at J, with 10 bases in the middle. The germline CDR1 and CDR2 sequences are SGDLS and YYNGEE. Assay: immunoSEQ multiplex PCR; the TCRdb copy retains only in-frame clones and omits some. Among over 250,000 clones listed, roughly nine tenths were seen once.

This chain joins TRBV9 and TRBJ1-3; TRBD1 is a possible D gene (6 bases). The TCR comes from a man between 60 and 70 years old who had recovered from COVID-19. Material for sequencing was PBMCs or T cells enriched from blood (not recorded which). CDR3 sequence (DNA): TGTGCCAGCAGCGTAGCAGGGGCCAACTCTGGAAACACCATATATTTT. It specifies CASSVAGANSGNTIYF. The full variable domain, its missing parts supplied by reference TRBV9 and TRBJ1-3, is DSGVTQTPKHLITATGQRVTLRCSPRSGDLSVYWYQQSLDQGLQFLIQYYNGEERAKGNILERFSAQQFPDLHSELNLSSLELGDSALYFCASSVAGANSGNTIYFGEGSWLTVV.